These T cell receptor beta chains were read from a single sample in a study of preoperative IRX-2 immunotherapy in early breast cancer. TCRdb's table, derived via immunoSEQ multiplex PCR, lists solely in-frame clones and lacks some. The sample holds under 35,000 clones; 70% to 85% are singletons and the top ten take less than 3.5%. Sampling was done from a patient treated with IRX-2 immunotherapy. The receptors stem from a human donor with breast cancer. Each CDR3 is given with its conserved first and last residue. A row's size may be missing; if present it is once, few, many or a size class.

clone_size	v_call	j_call	cdr3_aa
few	TRBV11-3	TRBJ2-5	CASSSGQGNSQETQYF
NA	TRBV28	TRBJ2-3	CASSLLRDPGDTQYF
NA	TRBV6-8	TRBJ1-5	CASSDIPQGPGVQPQHF
NA	TRBV6-8	TRBJ2-7	CASSNLAGGHYEQYF
NA	TRBV29-1	TRBJ2-7	CSVLVAGGLGEQYF
NA	TRBV19	TRBJ1-2	CASSLNRDRDNYGYTF
NA	TRBV6-8	TRBJ1-1	CASSKSGQEAFF
NA	TRBV1	TRBJ2-5	CASSPNRGMETQYF
NA	TRBV7-6	TRBJ1-2	CASSLGSEPYGYTF
NA	TRBV30	TRBJ1-2	CAWNGGLGGYTF
NA	TRBV7-8	TRBJ1-4	CASSLGSYEKLFF
NA	TRBV11-3	TRBJ1-1	CASSLGSRGTEAFF
NA	TRBV28	TRBJ2-7	CASRRGQFVEQYF
NA	TRBV7-1	TRBJ1-3	CASSSHTGNTIYF
few	TRBV6-8	TRBJ1-2	CASKEAGLYGYTF
NA	TRBV5-1	TRBJ1-1	CASSLAGGAFDTEAFF
NA	TRBV28	TRBJ2-7	CASRNTGRHYEQYF
NA	TRBV5-1	TRBJ1-4	CASSAGRATNEKLFF
NA	TRBV5-1	TRBJ1-3	CASSLEGNGGNTIYF
NA	TRBV11-3	TRBJ2-5	CASSSTGAQETQYF
few	TRBV6-8	TRBJ2-7	CAITPRRDSYEQYF
NA	TRBV11-3	TRBJ2-1	CASQMGQGMGEQFF
once	TRBV5-1	TRBJ2-5	CASSFDWGVETQYF
few	TRBV18	TRBJ2-6	CASSRSGHSGANVLTF
once	TRBV11-3	TRBJ1-3	CASSEIGGRGSLNTIYF
NA	TRBV6-8	TRBJ1-2	CASSGRDGEYGYTF
NA	TRBV6-8	TRBJ1-4	CAIRTGDEKLFF
NA	TRBV28	TRBJ1-1	CASSPGGRRVTEAFF
NA	TRBV11-3	TRBJ2-3	CASSEAGKQGDTQYF
NA	TRBV11-3	TRBJ1-6	CASSLGWGNSPLHF
NA	TRBV6-8	TRBJ1-1	CASSYTGYSAFF
NA	TRBV11-3	TRBJ2-7	CASSLWEKRAYEQYF
few	TRBV6-8	TRBJ1-2	CASSYTGPGGTF
few	TRBV30	TRBJ1-5	CAWRSRGTDQPQHF
NA	TRBV5-1	TRBJ2-2	CASSLAPYTGELFF
NA	TRBV6-8	TRBJ2-2	CASSYSTANTGELFF
once	TRBV7-5	TRBJ2-2	CASSLVPATGELFF
NA	TRBV11-3	TRBJ2-7	CASSSGSTSYEQYF
NA	TRBV7-1	TRBJ2-1	CASSLGAGPYNEQFF
NA	TRBV7-5	TRBJ2-7	CASSSSTGKNYEQYF
NA	TRBV18	TRBJ2-3	CASSPGLAGGDTQYF
NA	TRBV19	TRBJ1-1	CASSIVWGRGKNTEAFF
NA	TRBV19	TRBJ2-3	CASSVRHPLGVVTQYF
NA	TRBV7-8	TRBJ1-5	CASSWLGGRNQPQHF
NA	TRBV7-6	TRBJ2-2	CASSSLWASGELFF
NA	TRBV10-2	TRBJ2-3	CASSARGAGDTQYF
NA	TRBV6-7	TRBJ2-1	CASSPGTSGGPSYNEQFF
NA	TRBV19	TRBJ1-3	CASSKGAGPGNTIYF
NA	TRBV19	TRBJ2-1	CASKPGGYNEQFF
NA	TRBV11-3	TRBJ2-3	CASSIPSGGGETDTQYF
NA	TRBV11-3	TRBJ2-1	CASSSVSAGGQVEQFF
NA	TRBV7-7	TRBJ2-7	CASSQASSGTALYEQYF
NA	TRBV14	TRBJ1-4	CASSQAVGMRDHEKLFF
NA	TRBV10-3	TRBJ2-5	CAISERTGMETQYF
NA	TRBV11-3	TRBJ1-1	CASTWGVGRNTEAFF
NA	TRBV7-8	TRBJ2-2	CASSLGGPRELFF
NA	TRBV12-5	TRBJ2-5	CASGPGFGGEETQYF
NA	TRBV6-8	TRBJ2-3	CASSRSADTQYF
NA	TRBV6-8	TRBJ1-5	CASSYSAGGYQPQHF
few	TRBV11-3	TRBJ2-7	CASSLSWREELSYEQYF